The 27 T cell receptor beta chains below were found in one sample sequenced in a study of identical twins. Each CDR3 protein gets one entry after TCRdb re-called the 5' RACE reads with MiXCR. The sample includes about 550,000 distinct CDR3 sequences, 20% to 25% of them seen just once. These data are also associated with another study on yellow fever vaccine responses in identical twins.

The sample consisted of CD4+ T cells sorted from blood. These receptors originate from a woman younger than 30 in good health.

This clonotype has more than one count but fewer than ten. The CDR3: CASSLRSGTRPQQETQYF. DNA of the CDR3: TGTGCCAGCAGCCTAAGATCGGGGACTAGACCTCAACAAGAGACCCAGTACTTC. The chain is built from TRBV11-1 and TRBJ2-5, with 8 bases identical to TRBD2. The CDR3 consists of 18 residues. In germline, CDR1 is SGHAT, CDR2 FQDESV (reference sequence). With V trimmed by 5 bases and J by 2 bases, 16 bases remained unmatched.

V and J are TRBV10-3 and TRBJ2-7; 8 nucleotides align to TRBD1. Germline V CDR1 and CDR2: ENHRY, SYGVKD. Trimming cost V 0 bases and J 0 bases; bases outside gene matches: 13. The CDR3 is 19 residues long. In DNA form, the CDR3 reads TGTGCCATCAGTGAGTCCTTTGGTGGTACAGGGGGAAGCTCCTACGAGCAGTACTTC. Translating it yields CAISESFGGTGGSSYEQYF.

The chain employs TRBV29-1 and TRBJ2-5; 9 bases are shared with TRBD2. Trimming took 6 bases from V and 4 from J; bases not matched to a gene: 12. CDR1 is SQVTM, CDR2 ANQGSEA, per germline. The CDR3 totals 15 residues. CDR3 DNA: TGCAGCGTGGGGGTTAGCGGGAGAAGAGGAGAGACCCAGTACTTC. This sequence encodes CSVGVSGRRGETQYF.

This clonotype was seen only a few times. The gene calls are TRBV18 and TRBJ2-7; 7 nucleotides align to TRBD2. With V trimmed by 1 base and J by 6 bases, 9 bases remained unmatched. Germline-derived CDR1 and CDR2 are KGHSH and LQKENI. This CDR3 region has 15 residues. The CDR3 loop is CASSPLASGLGEQYF. The CDR3 nucleotides read TGTGCCAGCTCACCACTGGCTAGCGGTTTGGGCGAGCAGTACTTC.

This chain uses TRBV12-3 or TRBV12-4 with TRBJ2-1; the match to TRBD2 covers 7 bases. The V gene end was trimmed by 5 bases and the J gene end by 6 bases; junction bases not matched to a gene: 22. The CDR3 runs 19 residues. CDR3 in DNA: TGTGCCAGCAGTCGGCCGGGGGGATCTCGTGCCAAACCGCTCAATGAGCAGTTCTTC. It yields the protein CASSRPGGSRAKPLNEQFF.

This clonotype came up a few times. This chain joins TRBV19 and TRBJ2-1; D gene unclear. There are 14 residues in the CDR3. The germline V gene encodes CDR1 LNHDA and CDR2 SQIVND (reference sequence). Trimming took 3 bases from V and 6 from J, leaving 12 bases between them. CDR3 region: CASSILVGFNEQFF. The CDR3 nucleotides read TGTGCCAGTAGTATTTTGGTGGGCTTCAATGAGCAGTTCTTC.

There are a few counts of this clonotype. The chain links TRBV6-6 to TRBJ2-7; D is perhaps TRBD2 (7 bases). This CDR3 has 13 amino acids. Germline values: CDR1 MNHNY, CDR2 SVGAGI (reference sequence). V shed 8 bases and J shed 6 bases, with 17 bases lying between them. The DNA for the CDR3 is TGTGCCAGCCTAAGGGGGGGAAGCGGCGAGCAGTACTTC. Its translation is CASLRGGSGEQYF.

This clonotype was recorded a few times. The gene calls are TRBV24-1 and TRBJ2-1; possible D gene TRBD2, 5 bases. V was trimmed by 10 bases and J by 5 bases, leaving 11 bases between them. Germline V gives CDR1 KGHDR, CDR2 SFDVKD. CDR3 length equals 12 residues. The CDR3 bases are TGTGCCACGGGAGACTCAGACAATGAGCAGTTCTTC. The encoded protein is CATGDSDNEQFF.

This clonotype appeared a few times. This sequence joins TRBV11-3 and TRBJ2-1; 7 bases are a match to TRBD2. Unmatched junction bases numbered 12, after V lost 5 bases and J lost 2 bases. The V gene's germline CDR1 is SGHNT and CDR2 YENEEA. CDR3 length: 17 residues. The CDR3 reads CASSPPWLADAYNEQFF. The CDR3 nucleotides read TGTGCCAGCAGCCCCCCTTGGCTAGCGGACGCCTACAATGAGCAGTTCTTC.

This clonotype was counted only a few times. The chain uses TRBV6-1 and TRBJ2-7, with unresolved D. The V gene lost 8 bases and the J gene lost 5 bases, with 16 bases spanning the gap. CDR1 is MNHNS and CDR2 is SASEGT in the germline V gene. CDR3 length: 13 residues. The CDR3 sequence is CASQRITGHEQYF. CDR3 bases: TGTGCCAGCCAACGGATCACTGGACACGAGCAGTACTTC.

This clonotype was seen a handful of times. V usage is TRBV5-1 and J usage is TRBJ1-1; no firm D call. There are 15 residues in the CDR3. The germline gives CDR1 SGHRS, CDR2 YFSETQ. V lost 0 bases to trimming and J lost 4 bases, with 13 bases between them. As DNA, the CDR3 is TGCGCCAGCAGCTTGGCTTTTCGGGCGGTCACTGAAGCTTTCTTT. It encodes CASSLAFRAVTEAFF.

This sequence joins TRBV5-1 and TRBJ2-1; a weak D match, TRBD1 (6 bases). The V gene lost 4 bases and the J gene lost 3 bases, with 11 bases spanning the gap. The CDR3 totals 14 residues. CDR1 and CDR2 (germline): SGHRS, YFSETQ. The CDR3 here is CASSTQDSYNEQFF. The CDR3 DNA follows: TGCGCCAGCAGCACTCAGGACAGCTACAATGAGCAGTTCTTC.

The gene calls are TRBV14 and TRBJ2-3; a weak D match, TRBD2 (6 bases). The CDR3 has 14 residues. V was cut by 7 bases and J by 1 base, with 12 bases left in between. Germline loops: CDR1 SGHDN, CDR2 FVKESK. The DNA of the CDR3 is TGTGCCAGCAACCGAGCGGGCCGCACAGATACGCAGTATTTT. This codes for CASNRAGRTDTQYF.

This clonotype appeared a few times. V usage is TRBV29-1 and J usage is TRBJ2-2; 7 nucleotides match TRBD2. Trimming removed 2 bases from V and 6 bases from J; junction bases left unmatched: 9. CDR1 SQVTM and CDR2 ANQGSEA come from the germline V gene. CDR3 length: 15 amino acids. The CDR3 nucleotides read TGCAGCGTTGAACTCCAGCGGGGAGACCCCGGGGAGCTGTTTTTT. Its protein is CSVELQRGDPGELFF.

This clonotype was observed a handful of times. V is TRBV28 and J is TRBJ1-5; tentative D call: TRBD1 (6 bases). The CDR3 is 15 amino acids. With 6 bases removed from V and 7 bases from J, the gap between germline ends came to 19 bases. Germline V gene sequence: CDR1 MDHEN, CDR2 SYDVKM. The CDR3 bases are TGTGCCAGCAGCTCTGGGGCCTCAGGGGCCCAGCCCCAGCATTTT. Encoded protein: CASSSGASGAQPQHF.

The chain is built from TRBV11-2 and TRBJ2-4; the D is unclear. CDR1 is SGHAT, CDR2 FQNNGV, per germline. With 5 bases removed from V and 8 bases from J, the gap between germline ends came to 7 bases. There are 11 residues in the CDR3. CDR3 nucleotide sequence: TGTGCCAGCAGCCCCTATGACATTCAGTACTTC. This translates into CASSPYDIQYF.

This clonotype occurred a few times. The chain combines TRBV7-9 with TRBJ2-1, with D perhaps matching TRBD1 (6 bases). The germline V gene encodes CDR1 SEHNR and CDR2 FQNEAQ (reference sequence). The CDR3 sequence is 14 residues long. Between the trimmed V and J ends, which lost 9 bases and 5 bases, there was a span of 17 bases. The CDR3 region has the DNA TGTGCCAGTCTAAATCAGGGGCTGGACAATGAGCAGTTCTTC. Translating gives CASLNQGLDNEQFF.

The V call is TRBV9, the J call TRBJ2-5; D gene unclear. Looked up from germline, CDR1 is SGDLS and CDR2 is YYNGEE. The CDR3 contains 12 residues. Deletions cut 0 bases from V and 5 bases from J, with 5 bases between. The CDR3 loop reads CASSVAEETQYF. The CDR3 DNA follows: TGTGCCAGCAGCGTAGCTGAGGAGACCCAGTACTTC.

This clonotype was picked up a small number of times. The chain is built from TRBV7-9 and TRBJ2-3, with 7 bases aligning to TRBD2. The CDR3 runs to 16 residues. The V segment lost 2 bases and the J segment 0 bases; nucleotides outside the gene matches: 5. Germline assignment: CDR1 SEHNR and CDR2 FQNEAQ (reference sequence). The CDR3: CASSLKLAESTDTQYF. The DNA of the CDR3 is TGTGCCAGCAGCTTAAAGCTAGCGGAGAGCACAGATACGCAGTATTTT.

This clonotype was seen more than once but under ten times. The chain is built from TRBV28 and TRBJ2-1; D tentatively reads TRBD1 or TRBD2 (5 bases each). This CDR3 is 15 amino acids long. CDR1 and CDR2 (germline): MDHEN, SYDVKM. With 7 bases removed from V and 7 bases from J, the gap between germline ends came to 20 bases. The CDR3 sequence: CASNAGTKKGNEQFF. CDR3 DNA: TGTGCCAGCAATGCCGGGACCAAAAAAGGGAATGAGCAGTTCTTC.

This chain links TRBV10-3 with TRBJ2-3; D is ambiguous. V was trimmed by 0 bases and J by 9 bases, leaving 7 bases between them. The CDR3 loop spans 12 amino acids. CDR1 is ENHRY, CDR2 SYGVKD, per germline. The CDR3 bases are TGTGCCATCAGTGAGTCGATGAGAACGCAGTATTTT. This gives the protein CAISESMRTQYF.

The rearrangement uses TRBV5-1 and TRBJ2-1, with a possible D match to TRBD2 (6 bases). The CDR3 length is 15 residues. Germline V gene data show CDR1 as SGHRS and CDR2 as YFSETQ. V was trimmed by 7 bases and J by 2 bases, leaving 16 bases between them. CDR3 DNA: TGCGCCAGCCAAGATGGGGGGAGACCCTACAATGAGCAGTTCTTC. This codes for CASQDGGRPYNEQFF. The whole variable domain, filled in from reference TRBV5-1 and TRBJ2-1, reads KAGVTQTPRYLIKTRGQQVTLSCSPISGHRSVSWYQQTPGQGLQFLFEYFSETQRNKGNFPGRFSGRQFSNSRSEMNVSTLELGDSALYLCASQDGGRPYNEQFFGPGTRLTVL.

The J gene is TRBJ2-3, the V gene TRBV20-1; tentative D call: TRBD2 (5 bases). V was pared by 6 bases and J by 6 bases, with 13 bases between. Germline CDR1 and CDR2: DFQATT and SNEGSKA (reference sequence). The CDR3 consists of 12 residues. As DNA, the CDR3 is TGCAGTGCCCAGTATACGGGGGATACGCAGTATTTT. Residues: CSAQYTGDTQYF.

This clonotype came up a few times. The V call is TRBV12-3 or TRBV12-4, the J call TRBJ2-3; D might be TRBD2 (5 bases). V shed 7 bases and J shed 3 bases, with 17 bases lying between them. The CDR3 runs to 15 residues. The CDR3 DNA follows: TGTGCCAGCACCCAATGGGAGATTAGGACAGATACGCAGTATTTT. Translated, it gives CASTQWEIRTDTQYF.

This clonotype was detected a few times. This chain uses TRBV11-1 with TRBJ2-5; 7 nucleotides match TRBD1. The CDR3 consists of 20 residues. V shed 1 base, J shed 2 bases, and the junction held 19 bases outside the gene matches. CDR1 and CDR2 (germline): SGHAT, FQDESV (reference sequence). CDR3: CASSLGNPRQGPTYQETQYF. The DNA for the CDR3 is TGTGCCAGCAGCTTAGGAAACCCGAGACAGGGTCCCACCTATCAAGAGACCCAGTACTTC.

This clonotype was seen more than once but under ten times. This chain joins TRBV25-1 and TRBJ2-1; D is ambiguous. Trimming stripped 4 bases from V and 10 bases from J, with 14 bases between. The CDR3 has 13 residues. CDR1 and CDR2 (germline): MGHDK, SYGVNS. The CDR3 loop is CASSVDGPYEQFF. The CDR3, as DNA: TGTGCCAGCAGTGTGGACGGCCCGTACGAGCAGTTCTTC.

The V and J genes are TRBV6-1 and TRBJ2-1; 11 bases match TRBD2. This CDR3 contains 16 residues. Germline CDR1 and CDR2: MNHNS and SASEGT. With V trimmed by 6 bases and J by 7 bases, 11 bases remained unmatched. CDR3 sequence reads: CASRGLSGGVGNEQFF. CDR3 bases: TGTGCCAGCAGGGGTCTTAGCGGGGGGGTAGGAAATGAGCAGTTCTTC.